One sample yielded the 30 T cell receptor beta chains listed below, sequenced in a study of T cell responses to AZD1222 COVID-19 vaccine. Using immunoSEQ multiplex PCR, the repertoire was profiled, and TCRdb retains in-frame clones only, with some absent. The sample lists tens of thousands of clones; around three quarters were seen once. Specimen: peripheral blood, collected 28 days after the second AZD1222 dose. The receptors here all came from an adult who received the AZD1222 COVID-19 vaccine.

The sample holds a few counts of this clone. The gene calls are TRBV7-9 and TRBJ1-1; D not resolved. CDR1 is SEHNR, CDR2 FQNEAQ, per germline (reference sequence). V gave up 6 bases and J gave up 0 bases, with 23 bases separating them. The CDR3 is 18 amino acids. CDR3 nucleotides: TGTGCCAGCAGTTTTGCTTCGAAGCCCTCCCCGGTGAACACTGAAGCTTTCTTT. Its protein is CASSFASKPSPVNTEAFF.

This clone was detected only once. J is TRBJ1-5 and V is TRBV15; 9 bases match TRBD1. The CDR3 length is 14 residues. Germline trimming cut 6 bases from V and 6 bases from J; bases unmatched to any gene: 6. From germline, CDR1 is LNHNV and CDR2 YYDKDF (reference sequence). The chain's CDR3 is CATSQQGAVQPQHF. CDR3 nucleotide sequence: TGTGCCACCAGTCAACAGGGGGCTGTTCAGCCCCAGCATTTT.

This clone was observed a single time. V usage is TRBV18 and J usage is TRBJ1-5; D might be TRBD1 (5 bases). This CDR3 spans 14 amino acids. Trimming took off 3 bases at V and 3 bases at J, with 9 bases between the two ends. Looked up from germline, CDR1 is KGHSH and CDR2 is LQKENI. The DNA for the CDR3 is TGTGCCAGCTCACCCATGGACAACAATCAGCCCCAGCATTTT. The encoded protein is CASSPMDNNQPQHF. The whole variable domain, remainder taken from reference TRBV18 and TRBJ1-5, is NAGVMQNPRHLVRRRGQEARLRCSPMKGHSHVYWYRQLPEEGLKFMVYLQKENIIDESGMPKERFSAEFPKEGPSILRIQQVVRGDSAAYFCASSPMDNNQPQHFGDGTRLSIL.

The chain couples TRBV30 to TRBJ2-3; D uncertain. CDR1 and CDR2 from the germline V gene are GTSNPN and SVGIG (reference sequence). CDR3 length: 14 amino acids. V was shortened by 4 bases and J by 0 bases, with 11 bases between the two germline ends. CDR3: CAWNEISSTDTQYF. CDR3 coding DNA: TGTGCCTGGAATGAAATTTCTAGCACAGATACGCAGTATTTT.

This chain uses TRBV5-1 with TRBJ2-3; D might be TRBD1 (6 bases). The length of the CDR3 is 15 residues. V lost 0 bases and J 4 bases, leaving 12 bases between the germline ends. Germline loops: CDR1 SGHRS, CDR2 YFSETQ. CDR3 loop: CASSLDLDRADTQYF. The CDR3 DNA is TGCGCCAGCAGCTTGGATTTGGACAGAGCAGATACGCAGTATTTT. The full variable domain, its missing parts supplied by reference TRBV5-1 and TRBJ2-3, is KAGVTQTPRYLIKTRGQQVTLSCSPISGHRSVSWYQQTPGQGLQFLFEYFSETQRNKGNFPGRFSGRQFSNSRSEMNVSTLELGDSALYLCASSLDLDRADTQYFGPGTRLTVL.

In its sample, this clone was seen a few times. The chain employs TRBV7-2 and TRBJ1-5; D may be TRBD1 (5 bases). The ends were cut back, 10 bases at V and 1 base at J, with 11 bases in the middle. The CDR3 totals 13 residues. Per germline, CDR1 SGHTA and CDR2 FQGNSA. The DNA for the CDR3 is TGTGCCACACAGGAGCGCAGCAATCAGCCCCAGCATTTT. Its protein is CATQERSNQPQHF.

The V and J genes are TRBV5-3 and TRBJ2-1, with D uncertain. TRBV5-3 is known as an ORF, though its function is uncertain. V was shortened by 4 bases and J by 5 bases, with 28 bases between the two germline ends. The CDR3 contains 19 residues. The DNA for the CDR3 is TGTGCCAGAAGCCCCCGACCCGCTAGTCCACGTGCCGGAGACAATGAGCAGTTCTTC. Amino acid sequence: CARSPRPASPRAGDNEQFF.

The rearrangement joins TRBV15 to TRBJ2-3; 7 positions agree with TRBD1. Germline CDR1 LNHNV, CDR2 YYDKDF (reference sequence). Germline trimming cut 3 bases from V and 4 bases from J; bases unmatched to any gene: 10. The CDR3 runs to 16 residues. As DNA, the CDR3 is TGTGCCACCAGCAGGGGGGCAAGGGGGCGCCCAGATACGCAGTATTTT. It is translated as CATSRGARGRPDTQYF. Filled out from reference TRBV15 and TRBJ2-3, the complete variable domain reads DAMVIQNPRYQVTQFGKPVTLSCSQTLNHNVMYWYQQKSSQAPKLLFHYYDKDFNNEADTPDNFQSRRPNTSFCFLDIRSPGLGDTAMYLCATSRGARGRPDTQYFGPGTRLTVL.

The chain recombines TRBV28 with TRBJ2-7; possibly TRBD2 for D (5 bases). Germline V gene lookup returns CDR1 MDHEN and CDR2 SYDVKM. V was cut by 6 bases and J by 3 bases, with 15 bases left in between. The CDR3 runs 14 residues. The CDR3 is CASSPLPAGYEQYF. The DNA for the CDR3 is TGTGCCAGCAGCCCTCTACCGGCGGGCTACGAGCAGTACTTC. The complete variable domain, with remaining parts taken from reference TRBV28 and TRBJ2-7, reads DVKVTQSSRYLVKRTGEKVFLECVQDMDHENMFWYRQDPGLGLRLIYFSYDVKMKEKGDIPEGYSVSREKKERFSLILESASTNQTSMYLCASSPLPAGYEQYFGPGTRLTVT.

This clone was counted between two and nine times. This chain uses TRBV14 with TRBJ2-3; 9 bases match TRBD2. The CDR3 totals 16 residues. The ends lost 3 bases at V and 4 bases at J; junction bases unmatched: 8. From germline, CDR1 is SGHDN and CDR2 FVKESK. The CDR3 DNA is TGTGCCAGCAGCCACCTAGCGGGGAGGGGCCCAGATACGCAGTATTTT. Encoded protein: CASSHLAGRGPDTQYF.

The rearrangement uses TRBV18 and TRBJ1-1; no clear D. Looked up from germline, CDR1 is KGHSH and CDR2 is LQKENI. The CDR3 length is 13 residues. Trimming stripped 0 bases from V and 9 bases from J, with 11 bases between. The CDR3 reads CASSPPSEGKAFF. The DNA for the CDR3 is TGTGCCAGCTCACCACCGAGTGAAGGGAAAGCTTTCTTT. Full variable domain (rest looked up from reference TRBV18 and TRBJ1-1): NAGVMQNPRHLVRRRGQEARLRCSPMKGHSHVYWYRQLPEEGLKFMVYLQKENIIDESGMPKERFSAEFPKEGPSILRIQQVVRGDSAAYFCASSPPSEGKAFFGQGTRLTVV.

CDR3 loop: CASSNPGQPQHF. The CDR3 region has the DNA TGTGCCAGCAGTAACCCAGGGCAGCCCCAGCATTTT. The genes are TRBV28 and TRBJ1-5; tentative D call: TRBD1 (5 bases). Germline values: CDR1 MDHEN, CDR2 SYDVKM. The CDR3 spans 12 residues. V was cut by 5 bases and J by 7 bases, with 9 bases left in between.

CDR3 region: CASSLRTGVGEQYF. CDR3 sequence (DNA): TGTGCCAGCAGTTTACGTACAGGGGTAGGCGAGCAGTACTTC. The chain joins TRBV27 to TRBJ2-7; 7 bases map to TRBD1. Germline trimming cut 2 bases from V and 6 bases from J; bases unmatched to any gene: 7. The V gene's germline CDR1 is MNHEY and CDR2 SMNVEV (reference sequence). CDR3 size: 14 residues.

CDR3 sequence reads: CASSLAGQGSYEQYF. CDR3 DNA: TGTGCCAGCAGCTTAGCGGGACAGGGATCCTACGAGCAGTACTTC. The chain links TRBV7-9 to TRBJ2-7; 9 nucleotides agree with TRBD1. The germline V gene encodes CDR1 SEHNR and CDR2 FQNEAQ (reference sequence). J was trimmed by 1 base and V by 0 bases; bases with no gene match: 1. This CDR3 comprises 15 residues. Drawing the rest from reference TRBV7-9 and TRBJ2-7, the complete variable domain is DTGVSQNPRHKITKRGQNVTFRCDPISEHNRLYWYRQTLGQGPEFLTYFQNEAQLEKSRLLSDRFSAERPKGSFSTLEIQRTEQGDSAMYLCASSLAGQGSYEQYFGPGTRLTVT.

This chain links TRBV18 with TRBJ1-1, with D possibly matching TRBD1 (5 bases). The CDR3 totals 14 residues. Germline loops: CDR1 KGHSH, CDR2 LQKENI. The germline V and J ends were trimmed by 3 bases and 7 bases, with 15 bases remaining between them. This chain's CDR3 is CASSPQSSRGEAFF. The CDR3 DNA sequence: TGTGCCAGCTCACCTCAATCATCAAGGGGTGAAGCTTTCTTT.

The chain links TRBV28 to TRBJ2-3; D is unresolved. The CDR3 runs to 15 residues. Germline V gene sequence: CDR1 MDHEN, CDR2 SYDVKM. V lost 11 bases, J lost 2 bases, and 20 bases lay in between. Written as DNA, the CDR3 is TGTGCCTCCCGGCGATCCACTCTCGACACAGATACGCAGTATTTT. This codes for CASRRSTLDTDTQYF.

The chain is built from TRBV4-3 and TRBJ2-3, with TRBD2 matching 10 bases. V lost 0 bases to trimming and J lost 4 bases; unmatched junction nucleotides: 7. This CDR3 contains 17 residues. Germline CDR1 is LGHNA and CDR2 is YSLEER. CDR3 amino acids: CASSQDPSGGISDTQYF. Written as DNA, the CDR3 is TGCGCCAGCAGCCAAGACCCTAGCGGGGGAATATCAGATACGCAGTATTTT.

V and J are TRBV28 and TRBJ1-1, with D possibly TRBD1 on 6 matching bases. CDR3 length: 14 residues. CDR1 is MDHEN and CDR2 is SYDVKM in the germline V gene. V was trimmed by 6 bases and J by 3 bases, leaving 14 bases between them. The CDR3 is CASSKTGGDTEAFF. The CDR3 DNA sequence: TGTGCCAGCAGCAAGACAGGCGGGGACACTGAAGCTTTCTTT.

The chain links TRBV11-2 to TRBJ1-6, with D possibly matching TRBD1 (6 bases). CDR1 SGHAT and CDR2 FQNNGV come from the germline V gene. The CDR3 is 14 amino acids. V was trimmed by 1 base and J by 9 bases, leaving 10 bases between them. The CDR3 region is CASSLAQGGSPLHF. The DNA for the CDR3 is TGTGCCAGCAGCTTAGCACAGGGTGGTTCACCCCTCCACTTT.

J is TRBJ1-1 and V is TRBV25-1; tentative D call: TRBD1 (6 bases). V lost 0 bases to trimming and J lost 8 bases, with 13 bases between them. Germline CDR1 and CDR2: MGHDK and SYGVNS. The length of the CDR3 is 14 residues. CDR3 in DNA: TGTGCCAGCAGTGAATACTTATCGGGGGCAGAAGCTTTCTTT. It encodes CASSEYLSGAEAFF.

This chain joins TRBV7-8 and TRBJ1-6, with D perhaps matching TRBD1 (6 bases). Germline CDR1 reads SGHVS; CDR2 reads FQNEAQ. The CDR3 length is 15 residues. Deletions cut 5 bases from V and 7 bases from J, with 15 bases between. The CDR3 DNA is TGTGCCAGCAGCCGGTTGGGGGGGCCAAATTCACCCCTCCACTTT. This sequence encodes CASSRLGGPNSPLHF.

The chain recombines TRBV10-3 with TRBJ2-5; 14 bases map to TRBD2. Trimming removed 4 bases from V and 1 base from J; junction bases left unmatched: 8. This CDR3 contains 18 residues. Germline CDR1 reads ENHRY; CDR2 reads SYGVKD. CDR3 sequence: CAISASAGLAGAQETQYF. The CDR3 DNA sequence: TGTGCCATCAGTGCATCAGCGGGACTAGCGGGGGCCCAAGAGACCCAGTACTTC.

This clone came up once. The CDR3 reads CASNPIWDTDTQYF. CDR3 in DNA: TGTGCCAGCAACCCAATATGGGATACAGATACGCAGTATTTT. This chain uses TRBV5-6 with TRBJ2-3; no clear D. Trimming removed 6 bases from V and 3 bases from J, with 14 bases in between. CDR1 SGHDT and CDR2 YYEEEE come from the germline V gene. The CDR3 runs 14 residues.

The chain couples TRBV3-1 (or the pseudogene TRBV3-2) to TRBJ1-2; 9 bases agree with TRBD1. This CDR3 is 15 amino acids long. J was trimmed by 0 bases and V by 1 base; bases with no gene match: 0. CDR1 and CDR2 from the germline V gene are LGHDT and YNNKEL (reference sequence). The CDR3 DNA reads TGTGCCAGCAGCCAAGGGGACAGGGCTAACTATGGCTACACCTTC. Residues: CASSQGDRANYGYTF.

The chain joins TRBV24-1 to TRBJ2-3, with 8 nucleotides matching TRBD1. V shed 5 bases, J shed 3 bases, and the junction held 6 bases outside the gene matches. The CDR3 runs 15 residues. Per germline, CDR1 KGHDR and CDR2 SFDVKD. This chain's CDR3 is CATSGGTGMTDTQYF. The CDR3 coding sequence is TGTGCCACCAGTGGAGGGACAGGAATGACAGATACGCAGTATTTT.

This clone came up once. V usage is TRBV27 and J usage is TRBJ1-1; 9 nucleotides match TRBD1. The CDR3 covers 14 residues. In germline, CDR1 is MNHEY, CDR2 SMNVEV (reference sequence). V was pared by 7 bases and J by 1 base, with 4 bases of the junction left unmatched. The DNA of the CDR3 is TGTGCCAGCACCCCGGGACAGGGGAACACTGAAGCTTTCTTT. It translates to CASTPGQGNTEAFF.

This chain joins TRBV28 and TRBJ2-3, with D unresolved. The V gene's germline CDR1 is MDHEN and CDR2 SYDVKM. The CDR3 is 12 residues long. V dropped 5 bases and J dropped 3 bases, with 6 bases sitting between them. CDR3 sequence (DNA): TGTGCCAGCAGTCGATCGACAGATACGCAGTATTTT. As protein: CASSRSTDTQYF.

The V gene is TRBV27, the J gene TRBJ1-1; D uncertain. In germline, CDR1 is MNHEY, CDR2 SMNVEV (reference sequence). This CDR3 region has 14 residues. The germline V and J ends were trimmed by 0 bases and 5 bases, with 10 bases remaining between them. The CDR3 region has the DNA TGTGCCAGCAGTTTATCGGAAGTAGGAACTGAAGCTTTCTTT. This sequence encodes CASSLSEVGTEAFF.

About this clone itself: Relative to the germline gene, one junction end is altered; a read error may explain this. This chain links TRBV28 with TRBJ2-7; 9 bases are shared with TRBD1. CDR3 length: 11 residues. CDR1 and CDR2 from the germline V gene are MDHEN and SYDVKM. Here the CDR3 reads CASSHRDRVNF. In DNA, the CDR3 is TGTGCCAGCAGTCACCGGGACAGGGTTAACTTC.

This chain uses TRBV28 with TRBJ1-4; D ambiguous. Germline V gives CDR1 MDHEN, CDR2 SYDVKM. With 2 bases removed from V and 1 base from J, the gap between germline ends came to 2 bases. This CDR3 region has 13 residues. This CDR3 reads CASSLGTNEKLFF. The CDR3 DNA reads as TGTGCCAGCAGTTTAGGAACTAATGAAAAACTGTTTTTT.